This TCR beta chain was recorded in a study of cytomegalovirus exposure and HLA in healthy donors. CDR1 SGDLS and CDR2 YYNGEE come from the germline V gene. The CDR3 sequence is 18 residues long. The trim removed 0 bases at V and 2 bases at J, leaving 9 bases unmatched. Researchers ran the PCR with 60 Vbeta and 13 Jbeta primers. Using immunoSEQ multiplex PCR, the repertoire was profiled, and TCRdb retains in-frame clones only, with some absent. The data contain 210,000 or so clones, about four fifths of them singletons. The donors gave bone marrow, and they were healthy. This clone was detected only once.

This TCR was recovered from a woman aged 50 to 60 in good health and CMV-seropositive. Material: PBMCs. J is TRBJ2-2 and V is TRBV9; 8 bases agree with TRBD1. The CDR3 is CASSVDRARGLNTGELFF. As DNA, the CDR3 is TGTGCCAGCAGCGTAGATCGTGCCAGGGGGCTTAACACCGGGGAGCTGTTTTTT.